This TCR beta chain was recovered during a study of technical replicates of blood from a handful of donors. Only in-frame clones appear in the TCRdb table, and some are missing; sequencing was by immunoSEQ multiplex PCR. Among about 80,000 clones listed, roughly 97% were seen once. This clonotype was sampled from a human donor in good health. Source material: T cells isolated from PBMCs.

The DNA for the CDR3 is TGTGCCAGTAGTGGCCTATGGGCACTTAACACTGAAGCTTTCTTT. Translation: CASSGLWALNTEAFF. V and J are TRBV19 and TRBJ1-1; D unresolved. Trimming stripped 5 bases from V and 2 bases from J, with 15 bases between. Germline-derived CDR1 and CDR2 are LNHDA and SQIVND (reference sequence). The length of the CDR3 is 15 residues.